This record looks at one T cell receptor (beta chain) sequence and its context. Its cognate antigen is unknown. This sample is part of a study of cytomegalovirus exposure and HLA in healthy donors. The study's findings and limits: In a later analysis, at a false discovery rate of 0.05, about 16,000 TCR beta sequences matched HLA alleles. Prediction of most subjects' HLA-A and HLA-B alleles by TCR beta sequences was reportedly accurate.

In the PCR, 60 Vbeta and 13 Jbeta primers were used. Repertoires were generated with immunoSEQ multiplex PCR, while TCRdb's copy carries only in-frame clones and drops some. Of 40,000 to 55,000 clones detected, roughly 63% appear once; the ten largest clones hold about 12%. Sample: PBMCs. The TCR was taken from a man in his 60s in good health and CMV-seropositive.

DNA for the CDR3: TGTGCCAGCAGCTTCTCTTTGACCGGGGAGCTGTTTTTT. Protein sequence: CASSFSLTGELFF. V is TRBV11-3 and J is TRBJ2-2; D remains ambiguous. The CDR3 runs 13 residues. Germline values: CDR1 SGHNT, CDR2 YENEEA. Trimming pared 3 bases from V and 5 bases from J, leaving 7 bases between.